These 25 T cell receptor beta chains were all obtained from the same sample, sequenced in a study of T-cell reconstitution after alpha-beta-depleted transplantation in children. A library of TCRbeta sequences, prepared with unique molecular identifiers, was generated. One entry per CDR3 protein, called by TCRdb with MiXCR from the PCR reads. The sample lists 300,000 to 350,000 distinct CDR3 sequences; around 15% were seen once. Material: PBMCs, mostly from graft donor cells, obtained 360 days after TCRalphabeta/CD19-depleted stem cell transplant. The receptors were sampled from a male patient between 2 and 10 years old who had a stem cell transplant for acute lymphoblastic leukemia, so the T cells may come from the graft donor.

On this clonotype itself: One junction end disagrees with the germline gene, perhaps due to a read error. The gene calls are TRBV6-1 and TRBJ2-7, with D uncertain. Germline assignment: CDR1 MNHNS and CDR2 SASEGT. The CDR3 totals 12 residues. DNA for the CDR3: TGTGCCAGCAGCGAAGTTCGCGAACGGACGTACTTC. It yields the protein CASSEVRERTYF.

The CDR3: CSASGTFTGELFF. The CDR3 DNA sequence: TGCAGTGCGTCAGGGACGTTCACCGGGGAGCTGTTTTTT. The chain recombines TRBV20-1 with TRBJ2-2; either TRBD1 or TRBD2 may fit D (5 bases each). The germline V gene encodes CDR1 DFQATT and CDR2 SNEGSKA (reference sequence). Trimming took off 6 bases at V and 4 bases at J, with 12 bases between the two ends. CDR3 length: 13 residues.

The gene calls are TRBV12-3 or TRBV12-4 and TRBJ2-7; TRBD2 aligns across 8 bases. V shed 4 bases, J shed 3 bases, and the junction held 8 bases outside the gene matches. The CDR3 extends over 15 amino acids. Written as DNA, the CDR3 is TGTGCCAGCAGTTGGGGCACTAGCGGAGGCTACGAGCAGTACTTC. Translating gives CASSWGTSGGYEQYF.

The chain recombines TRBV27 with TRBJ1-1; the match to TRBD1 covers 7 bases. Trimming took 8 bases from V and 6 from J; bases not matched to a gene: 6. The CDR3 contains 12 residues. The germline gives CDR1 MNHEY, CDR2 SMNVEV (reference sequence). The CDR3 sequence is CASRQGVAEAFF. CDR3 bases: TGTGCCAGCCGACAGGGCGTCGCTGAAGCTTTCTTT.

The sample holds many counts of this clonotype. The gene calls are TRBV4-1 and TRBJ2-7, with D perhaps TRBD1 (6 bases). With 5 bases removed from V and 0 bases from J, the gap between germline ends came to 11 bases. This CDR3 is 14 amino acids long. Germline V gives CDR1 MGHRA, CDR2 YSYEKL. This CDR3 reads CASSRPGHSYEQYF. CDR3 in DNA: TGCGCCAGCAGCAGGCCGGGACACTCCTACGAGCAGTACTTC.

V and J are TRBV7-2 and TRBJ1-2; D unclear. V shed 0 bases and J shed 8 bases, with 4 bases lying between them. The CDR3 is 11 residues long. The germline V gene encodes CDR1 SGHTA and CDR2 FQGNSA. This CDR3 is CASSLAVGYTF. CDR3 nucleotide sequence: TGTGCCAGCAGCTTAGCGGTGGGCTACACCTTC.

The CDR3 reads CASSYSGGHNEQFF. In DNA, the CDR3 is TGTGCCAGCAGTTACTCAGGGGGGCACAATGAGCAGTTCTTC. The rearrangement joins TRBV6-2 or TRBV6-3 to TRBJ2-1; the D gene could be TRBD1 or TRBD2 (6 bases each). This CDR3 spans 14 amino acids. Germline values: CDR1 MNHEY, CDR2 SVGEGT. V shed 0 bases and J shed 5 bases, with 8 bases lying between them.

This clonotype was seen repeatedly, ten times or more. Here the CDR3 DNA reads TGTGCCAGCAGTTTTCTTATGACTAGTATCAATGAGCAGTTCTTC. Translation gives CASSFLMTSINEQFF. V and J are TRBV12-3 or TRBV12-4 and TRBJ2-1, with D possibly TRBD2 on 6 matching bases. This CDR3 has 15 residues. V was clipped by 3 bases and J by 6 bases, with 15 bases between them.

Ten or more counts support this clonotype. The chain has TRBV4-3 and TRBJ2-3, with D uncertain. The CDR3 is 16 residues long. Between the trimmed V and J ends, which lost 0 bases and 1 base, there was a span of 11 bases. Germline-derived CDR1 and CDR2 are LGHNA and YSLEER. The CDR3 protein is CASSQESWVGTDTQYF. The CDR3 DNA reads as TGCGCCAGCAGCCAAGAGAGTTGGGTGGGCACAGATACGCAGTATTTT.

The rearrangement uses TRBV10-3 and TRBJ2-1; 8 nucleotides agree with TRBD2. Germline trimming cut 6 bases from V and 0 bases from J; bases unmatched to any gene: 16. This CDR3 has 19 amino acids. Germline values: CDR1 ENHRY, CDR2 SYGVKD. The DNA of the CDR3 is TGTGCCATCAGACCGGGACTAGTTCTGTCGCGCGGCTCCTACAATGAGCAGTTCTTC. Its translation is CAIRPGLVLSRGSYNEQFF.

This clonotype was counted between two and nine times. The chain has TRBV20-1 and TRBJ2-1; a weak D match, TRBD1 (5 bases). This CDR3 comprises 11 residues. Germline-derived CDR1 and CDR2 are DFQATT and SNEGSKA (reference sequence). The V gene lost 5 bases and the J gene lost 7 bases, with 9 bases spanning the gap. CDR3 bases: TGCAGTGCTGGCAGGGCAAATGAGCAGTTCTTC. Protein sequence: CSAGRANEQFF.

This clonotype was observed a handful of times. The chain uses TRBV7-6 and TRBJ2-5, with no clear D. V lost 5 bases, J lost 8 bases, and 18 bases lay in between. The V gene's germline CDR1 is SGHVS and CDR2 FNYEAQ. CDR3 length equals 14 residues. The CDR3 sequence is CASSIDIHQGTQYF. Here the CDR3 DNA reads TGTGCCAGCAGCATCGACATACACCAAGGAACCCAGTACTTC.

The chain is built from TRBV20-1 and TRBJ2-1; D gene ambiguous. V lost 1 base and J lost 3, with 19 bases in between. Germline CDR1 reads DFQATT; CDR2 reads SNEGSKA (reference sequence). The length of the CDR3 is 17 residues. As DNA, the CDR3 is TGCAGTGCTAGAGCCTCGTATAAGGCGGAGTTCTACAATGAGCAGTTCTTC. Amino acids: CSARASYKAEFYNEQFF.

The V call is TRBV12-3 or TRBV12-4, the J call TRBJ1-2, with D perhaps matching TRBD1 (5 bases). CDR3 size: 15 residues. With 2 bases removed from V and 2 bases from J, the gap between germline ends came to 12 bases. This CDR3 reads CASSLRVGVNYGYTF. The CDR3 nucleotides read TGTGCCAGCAGTTTACGCGTGGGGGTGAACTATGGCTACACCTTC.

This chain joins TRBV20-1 and TRBJ1-5; D remains ambiguous. CDR3 size: 15 residues. Germline V gives CDR1 DFQATT, CDR2 SNEGSKA (reference sequence). Trimming left V 3 bases short and J 4 bases short, with 16 bases between. The CDR3, as DNA: TGCAGTGCTAGTAGGCGGGCCGGCCTAAATCAGCCCCAGCATTTT. It translates to CSASRRAGLNQPQHF.

Ten or more counts support this clonotype. The chain recombines TRBV24-1 with TRBJ1-1; D remains ambiguous. Looked up from germline, CDR1 is KGHDR and CDR2 is SFDVKD. CDR3 size: 13 residues. The germline V and J ends were trimmed by 3 bases and 3 bases, with 7 bases remaining between them. CDR3 sequence reads: CATSDATYTEAFF. CDR3 in DNA: TGTGCCACCAGTGATGCGACTTACACTGAAGCTTTCTTT.

This clonotype occurred a few times. V is TRBV4-1 and J is TRBJ2-3, with 10 bases matching TRBD2. Germline V CDR1 and CDR2: MGHRA, YSYEKL. The ends lost 2 bases at V and 6 bases at J; junction bases unmatched: 11. The CDR3 is 17 residues long. Here the CDR3 reads CASSQNKLAGYVDTQYF. As DNA, the CDR3 is TGCGCCAGCAGCCAAAATAAACTAGCGGGATATGTGGATACGCAGTATTTT.

This clonotype was recorded a few times. This chain uses TRBV15 with TRBJ2-7; the D gene is possibly TRBD2 (5 bases). Germline CDR1 reads LNHNV; CDR2 reads YYDKDF (reference sequence). V was cut by 0 bases and J by 0 bases, with 12 bases left in between. The CDR3 is 16 residues long. The CDR3 DNA is TGTGCCACCAGCAGAGATCCGGACGGGAACTCCTACGAGCAGTACTTC. This codes for CATSRDPDGNSYEQYF.

This clonotype was detected a few times. This sequence joins TRBV7-9 and TRBJ2-1; D remains ambiguous. CDR3 length: 15 residues. V gave up 2 bases and J gave up 10 bases, with 18 bases separating them. Germline-derived CDR1 and CDR2 are SEHNR and FQNEAQ (reference sequence). CDR3 sequence (DNA): TGTGCCAGCAGCTTATACGCACCCGGCCCGATAGAGCAGTTCTTC. Translating it yields CASSLYAPGPIEQFF. The variable domain in full, completed from reference TRBV7-9 and TRBJ2-1, reads DTGVSQNPRHKITKRGQNVTFRCDPISEHNRLYWYRQTLGQGPEFLTYFQNEAQLEKSRLLSDRFSAERPKGSFSTLEIQRTEQGDSAMYLCASSLYAPGPIEQFFGPGTRLTVL.

The chain joins TRBV18 to TRBJ2-7; possibly TRBD2 for D (6 bases). With 2 bases removed from V and 3 bases from J, the gap between germline ends came to 8 bases. Germline V lookup: CDR1 KGHSH, CDR2 LQKENI. The CDR3 length is 13 residues. CDR3 bases: TGTGCCAGCTCACCAAGACTAGGCTACGAGCAGTACTTC. Protein: CASSPRLGYEQYF.

The chain links TRBV2 to TRBJ2-1; D call uncertain. Looked up from germline, CDR1 is SNHLY and CDR2 is FYNNEI. V shed 8 bases and J shed 7 bases, with 9 bases lying between them. The CDR3 runs to 11 residues. The CDR3: CASGSSNEQFF. Here the CDR3 DNA reads TGTGCCAGCGGGTCTTCGAATGAGCAGTTCTTC.

Ten or more counts support this clonotype. The gene calls are TRBV7-2 and TRBJ2-1, with D possibly TRBD1 on 5 matching bases. Germline CDR1 and CDR2: SGHTA and FQGNSA. There are 12 residues in the CDR3. With 2 bases removed from V and 8 bases from J, the gap between germline ends came to 7 bases. In DNA, the CDR3 is TGTGCCAGCAGCTTATGGGGCGATGAGCAGTTCTTC. It encodes CASSLWGDEQFF.

The CDR3 nucleotides read TGTGCCAGCAGCCGGGACCCTGGGGAAAAACTGTTTTTT. The encoded protein is CASSRDPGEKLFF. The chain uses TRBV7-9 and TRBJ1-4, with D possibly matching TRBD1 (5 bases). CDR1 and CDR2 from the germline V gene are SEHNR and FQNEAQ (reference sequence). V gave up 5 bases and J gave up 8 bases, with 12 bases separating them. The CDR3 totals 13 residues.

This clonotype was detected many times. The V gene is TRBV7-9, the J gene TRBJ2-5; 7 bases align to TRBD1. This CDR3 contains 15 residues. Trimming took 1 base from V and 4 from J; bases not matched to a gene: 6. CDR1 is SEHNR, CDR2 FQNEAQ, per germline (reference sequence). In DNA, the CDR3 is TGTGCCAGCAGCTTAGAGACAGGGCAGGGAGAGACCCAGTACTTC. Translated: CASSLETGQGETQYF.

The chain couples TRBV10-3 to TRBJ2-7, with 10 nucleotides matching TRBD2. Trimming took 5 bases from V and 5 from J; bases not matched to a gene: 9. Per germline, CDR1 ENHRY and CDR2 SYGVKD. CDR3 length: 15 residues. The CDR3: CAISWGLAGVHEQYF. Here the CDR3 DNA reads TGTGCCATCAGTTGGGGGCTAGCGGGAGTCCACGAGCAGTACTTC.